This T cell receptor (beta chain) was sequenced during a study of T cells in Graves' hyperthyroidism and ophthalmopathy. Study summary: Initial diagnosis, before any treatment, was when peripheral blood was collected. Study-wide results and caveats: Ophthalmopathy cases were set apart from stable hyperthyroidism by a 13 V-J model.

This clonotype was seen at least ten times. Its antigen is currently unknown. This CDR3 comprises 13 residues. CDR1 and CDR2 from the germline V gene are MNHEY and SMNVEV (reference sequence). V dropped 2 bases and J dropped 3 bases, with 5 bases sitting between them. Duration under 3 months, a NOSPECS grade of at least 4, and a Clinical Activity Score of at least 3 characterized the ophthalmopathy patients. RNA transcripts were the template for amplifying TCR beta CDR3 regions. In the first-round RT-PCR of the TCR CDR3, the HTBI primer set was used. From the multiplex PCR reads, TCRdb called clonotypes with MiXCR, one entry per CDR3 protein. The sample records a few hundred thousand distinct CDR3 sequences, 18% being singletons.

The TCR was taken from a young man with Graves' ophthalmopathy. J is TRBJ2-1 and V is TRBV27; D ambiguous. Sequenced sample: blood. CDR3 region: CASSLAVYNEQFF. The CDR3 coding sequence is TGTGCCAGCAGTTTAGCCGTCTACAATGAGCAGTTCTTC.